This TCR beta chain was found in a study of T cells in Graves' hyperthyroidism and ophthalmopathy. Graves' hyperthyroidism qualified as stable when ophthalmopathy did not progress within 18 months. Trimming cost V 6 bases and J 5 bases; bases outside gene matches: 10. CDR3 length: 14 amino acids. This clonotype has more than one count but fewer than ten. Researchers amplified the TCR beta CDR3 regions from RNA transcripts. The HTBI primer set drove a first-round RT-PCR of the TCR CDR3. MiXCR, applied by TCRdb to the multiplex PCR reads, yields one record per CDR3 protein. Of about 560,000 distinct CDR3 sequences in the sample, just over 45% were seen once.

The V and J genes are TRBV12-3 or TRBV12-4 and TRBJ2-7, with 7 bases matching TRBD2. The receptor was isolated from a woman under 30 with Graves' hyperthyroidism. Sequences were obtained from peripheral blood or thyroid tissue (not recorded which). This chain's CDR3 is CASRISAGEDEQYF. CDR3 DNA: TGTGCCAGCAGAATCTCGGCGGGAGAAGACGAGCAGTACTTC.